This T cell receptor beta chain was documented in a study of OX40 agonist ivuxolimab in advanced cancers. Study background: Those enrolled were 82.7% male, with a mean age of approximately 60 years and ages from roughly 20 to 85. Prior checkpoint blockade (anti-PD-1, anti-PD-L1 or anti-CTLA-4) was permitted; about 40% had it.

Details on this clone: Its antigen remains unknown.

Study results and caveats: With doses of 0.1-3.0 mg/kg, partial responders showed among the lowest clonal expansion. The average count of expanded clones was higher among CD8+ T cells than among CD4+.

The germline V and J ends were trimmed by 1 base and 4 bases, with 10 bases remaining between them. This CDR3 spans 14 amino acids. Germline lookup yields CDR1 SGHDN and CDR2 FVKESK. The protocol was immunoSEQ multiplex PCR, while the TCRdb copy is restricted to in-frame clones and leaves out a portion. The sample shows approximately 68,000 clones, over 70% of them seen only once. This receptor was obtained from an adult with an advanced solid tumor such as melanoma, head and neck, liver or kidney cancer. The chain joins TRBV14 to TRBJ1-2; D ambiguous. Sequences were derived from CD4+ or CD8+ T cells sorted from blood, sampled in a trial of the OX40 agonist ivuxolimab. The CDR3 nucleotides are TGTGCCAGCAGCCAAGTCGGGTTCTCCTATGGCTACACCTTC. It yields the protein CASSQVGFSYGYTF.